This paragraph reports one TCR beta chain. The target antigen is unknown. The source of the sample is a study of T cell responses to AZD1222 COVID-19 vaccine. Study-level findings and limits: Only after the peak T cell response were repertoires sampled. Baseline seropositives among AZD1222 recipients totaled only 5 to 7. The study reported that nearly half of spike-specific TCRs target unmutated variant regions. Clonal diversity may have been underestimated in mostly white British donors.

Per germline, CDR1 SEHNR and CDR2 FQNEAQ (reference sequence). The CDR3 sequence is 13 residues long. Deletions cut 2 bases from V and 2 bases from J, with 6 bases between. Using immunoSEQ multiplex PCR, the repertoire was profiled, and TCRdb retains in-frame clones only, with some absent. The table includes roughly 35,000 clones, around 88% detected once. The genes are TRBV7-9 and TRBJ1-1; D is uncertain. The material was peripheral blood, obtained on day 0 of AZD1222 vaccination. This clonotype originated in an adult in good health. CDR3 nucleotides: TGTGCCAGCAGCTTAACCAGAAACACTGAAGCTTTCTTT. Amino acids: CASSLTRNTEAFF.